One and the same sample provided the 32 T cell receptor beta chains below, sequenced in a study of blood T cell repertoires in COVID-19. Repertoires were generated with immunoSEQ multiplex PCR, while TCRdb's copy carries only in-frame clones and drops some. The sample has roughly 260,000 clones, approximately 90% seen once. Material: peripheral blood. The receptors stem from a woman between 40 and 55 years old who had recovered from COVID-19.

This clone came up a few times. The identical CDR3 is also encoded by other nucleotide sequences in the sample. The V call is TRBV9, the J call TRBJ2-5, with a possible D match to TRBD1 (5 bases). The CDR3 runs 13 residues. Germline V CDR1 and CDR2: SGDLS, YYNGEE. V was clipped by 2 bases and J by 4 bases, with 9 bases between them. The CDR3, as DNA: TGTGCCAGCAGCGTTGCTGGGGCAGAGACCCAGTACTTC. It translates to CASSVAGAETQYF.

The chain employs TRBV11-3 and TRBJ2-5; maybe TRBD2 (7 bases). CDR3 length equals 16 residues. The germline gives CDR1 SGHNT, CDR2 YENEEA. The V and J ends lost 2 bases and 7 bases respectively, with 20 bases between them. CDR3 residues: CASSLNGGGGLGTQYF. The DNA of the CDR3 is TGTGCCAGCAGCTTAAACGGGGGAGGGGGTCTTGGGACCCAGTACTTC.

V usage is TRBV19 and J usage is TRBJ2-1; 10 bases line up with TRBD2. The CDR3 is 16 residues long. The germline CDR1 and CDR2 sequences are LNHDA and SQIVND (reference sequence). V lost 0 bases, J lost 12 bases, and 11 bases stayed unmatched. The CDR3 DNA reads as TGTGCCAGTAGTATAGATCCCGGAGCGGGAGGGTTTGGGCAGTTCTTC. It translates to CASSIDPGAGGFGQFF.

The CDR3 spells CASSLVGLQETQYF. CDR3 in DNA: TGTGCCAGCAGCTTAGTAGGACTTCAAGAGACCCAGTACTTC. The rearrangement links TRBV7-2 to TRBJ2-5, with TRBD2 as a possible D gene (5 bases). V lost 1 base and J lost 2, with 8 bases in between. The CDR3 consists of 14 residues. Germline CDR1 is SGHTA and CDR2 is FQGNSA.

The CDR3 nucleotides read TGTGCCACCAGCAGAGAACTAGCGGGGGGGCAAGATACGCAGTATTTT. It specifies CATSRELAGGQDTQYF. The rearrangement links TRBV15 to TRBJ2-3, with 13 bases that match TRBD2. Losses at the gene ends were 0 bases for V and 5 bases for J; bases not matched to a gene: 2. CDR1 and CDR2 (germline): LNHNV, YYDKDF (reference sequence). CDR3 length equals 16 residues.

The V and J genes are TRBV19 and TRBJ2-1; 7 nucleotides align to TRBD1. Trimming at V came to 6 bases and at J to 5 bases, leaving 10 bases not matched to a gene. The V gene's germline CDR1 is LNHDA and CDR2 SQIVND (reference sequence). The CDR3 extends over 15 amino acids. The CDR3 DNA reads as TGTGCCAGTAGGCCGAGGGGGCCAAATAACAATGAGCAGTTCTTC. It encodes CASRPRGPNNNEQFF. Full variable domain (missing parts from reference TRBV19 and TRBJ2-1): DGGITQSPKYLFRKEGQNVTLSCEQNLNHDAMYWYRQDPGQGLRLIYYSQIVNDFQKGDIAEGYSVSREKKESFPLTVTSAQKNPTAFYLCASRPRGPNNNEQFFGPGTRLTVL.

The chain couples TRBV7-8 to TRBJ1-6, with D uncertain. V lost 5 bases, J lost 10 bases, and 12 bases lay in between. From germline, CDR1 is SGHVS and CDR2 FQNEAQ. The CDR3 sequence is 13 residues long. The CDR3 region is CASSRESGSPLHF. Written as DNA, the CDR3 is TGTGCCAGCAGCCGGGAGTCTGGCTCACCCCTCCACTTT.

In this sample, this clone turned up a few times. This chain joins TRBV6-2 or TRBV6-3 and TRBJ1-5; TRBD1 aligns across 9 bases. Per germline, CDR1 MNHEY and CDR2 SVGEGT. The CDR3 has 15 amino acids. Trimming at V came to 5 bases and at J to 5 bases, leaving 7 bases not matched to a gene. CDR3 in amino acids: CASSPGTGPHQPQHF. The CDR3 nucleotides read TGTGCCAGCAGTCCCGGGACAGGGCCCCATCAGCCCCAGCATTTT.

This clone appeared a single time. The chain links TRBV30 to TRBJ1-6, with 7 positions matching TRBD1. V lost 1 base to trimming and J lost 6 bases; unmatched junction nucleotides: 6. Germline CDR1 reads GTSNPN; CDR2 reads SVGIG (reference sequence). The CDR3 spans 15 residues. CDR3 DNA sequence: TGTGCCTGGAGTGCACAGGGGCATTCTAATTCACCCCTCCACTTT. It yields the protein CAWSAQGHSNSPLHF.

This clone was picked up one time. The rearrangement uses TRBV9 and TRBJ2-3; unclear D gene. Germline assignment: CDR1 SGDLS and CDR2 YYNGEE. The CDR3 runs to 12 residues. The V end lost 4 bases, the J end lost 0 bases, and 3 bases lay between the germline ends. The CDR3: CASSLSTDTQYF. DNA for the CDR3: TGTGCCAGCAGCTTAAGCACAGATACGCAGTATTTT.

This chain uses TRBV4-3 with TRBJ2-5; 9 bases map to TRBD2. This CDR3 spans 16 amino acids. The germline V gene encodes CDR1 LGHNA and CDR2 YSLEER. V lost 1 base, J lost 2 bases, and 5 bases stayed unmatched. The CDR3 spells CASSQGAAGGQETQYF. In nucleotides, the CDR3 is TGCGCCAGCAGCCAAGGGGCAGCGGGAGGTCAAGAGACCCAGTACTTC.

J is TRBJ1-3 and V is TRBV28; 11 bases agree with TRBD1. Unmatched junction bases numbered 9, after V lost 4 bases and J lost 7 bases. CDR3 length: 16 residues. Germline V CDR1 and CDR2: MDHEN, SYDVKM. The CDR3 sequence is CASSSGQGALRNTIYF. CDR3 sequence (DNA): TGTGCCAGCAGTTCCGGACAGGGGGCTTTGAGGAACACCATATATTTT.

This clone was found a few times. The rearrangement uses TRBV11-3 and TRBJ1-2; TRBD1 might be the D (6 bases). Trimming stripped 4 bases from V and 0 bases from J, with 12 bases between. The CDR3 runs 15 residues. CDR1 and CDR2 from the germline V gene are SGHNT and YENEEA. CDR3: CASSYRARANYGYTF. Written as DNA, the CDR3 is TGTGCCAGCAGCTACAGGGCCCGAGCTAACTATGGCTACACCTTC.

CDR3 nucleotides: TGTGCCATCAGTGCGGCTAGCGATACGCAGTATTTT. Protein sequence: CAISAASDTQYF. The rearrangement joins TRBV10-3 to TRBJ2-3; TRBD2 might be the D (5 bases). Trimming cost V 4 bases and J 6 bases, with 8 bases left between them. Looked up from germline, CDR1 is ENHRY and CDR2 is SYGVKD. The CDR3 has 12 residues.

This chain links TRBV30 with TRBJ1-6; TRBD1 agrees at 11 bases. The CDR3 is 18 amino acids. The germline CDR1 and CDR2 sequences are GTSNPN and SVGIG (reference sequence). V dropped 3 bases and J dropped 7; count of bases not matched to a gene: 14. The DNA for the CDR3 is TGTGCCTGGAGCCGCATGACCGGGACAGGGGGTTACAATTCACCCCTCCACTTT. This sequence encodes CAWSRMTGTGGYNSPLHF.

This rearrangement joins TRBV27 to TRBJ1-5, with 11 nucleotides matching TRBD1. V trimming: 8 bases; J trimming: 3 bases; junction bases outside the gene matches: 9. This CDR3 region has 16 residues. Germline values: CDR1 MNHEY, CDR2 SMNVEV (reference sequence). The DNA for the CDR3 is TGTGCCAGCCATCCGGGGGACAGGGGGGACAATCAGCCCCAGCATTTT. It yields the protein CASHPGDRGDNQPQHF.

This chain joins TRBV19 and TRBJ1-1; the D gene is possibly TRBD1 (6 bases). Germline CDR1 reads LNHDA; CDR2 reads SQIVND (reference sequence). Trimming took 5 bases from V and 2 from J, leaving 9 bases between them. The CDR3 runs to 13 residues. The CDR3 DNA reads TGTGCCAGTAGTCGGACAGAAAACACTGAAGCTTTCTTT. Protein product: CASSRTENTEAFF.

The sample holds one count of this clone. The chain employs TRBV25-1 and TRBJ2-2, with a tentative D call TRBD1 (5 bases). The CDR3 runs 15 residues. The V gene's germline CDR1 is MGHDK and CDR2 SYGVNS. Trimming left V 3 bases short and J 0 bases short, with 8 bases between. Written as DNA, the CDR3 is TGTGCCAGCAGTGAGGGGCGCCCGAACACCGGGGAGCTGTTTTTT. It codes for CASSEGRPNTGELFF. Based on the CDR3 plus reference TRBV25-1 and TRBJ2-2, the full variable domain is EADIYQTPRYLVIGTGKKITLECSQTMGHDKMYWYQQDPGMELHLIHYSYGVNSTEKGDLSSESTVSRIRTEHFPLTLESARPSHTSQYLCASSEGRPNTGELFFGEGSRLTVL.

The gene calls are TRBV2 and TRBJ1-5, with D perhaps matching TRBD1 (5 bases). The CDR3 runs to 15 residues. V was shortened by 5 bases and J by 4 bases, with 15 bases between the two germline ends. Looked up from germline, CDR1 is SNHLY and CDR2 is FYNNEI. For the CDR3, the DNA is TGTGCCAGCAGTTTCGAAAGACAGCCTAATCAGCCCCAGCATTTT. Amino acid sequence: CASSFERQPNQPQHF.

The chain is built from TRBV5-1 and TRBJ2-1, with 8 bases identical to TRBD2. The junction had 2 bases not matched to a gene; V was cut back by 3 bases and J by 0 bases. The CDR3 runs to 15 residues. Germline-derived CDR1 and CDR2 are SGHRS and YFSETQ. The CDR3 sequence is CASSSSGSSYNEQFF. The DNA for the CDR3 is TGCGCCAGCAGCTCAAGCGGGAGCTCCTACAATGAGCAGTTCTTC.

The chain is built from TRBV5-4 and TRBJ1-2; D is uncertain. This CDR3 contains 14 residues. Looked up from germline, CDR1 is SGHNT and CDR2 is YYREEE (reference sequence). V was clipped by 1 base and J by 3 bases, with 10 bases between them. CDR3 sequence: CASSLTGVDYGYTF. CDR3 coding DNA: TGTGCCAGCAGCTTGACCGGGGTGGACTATGGCTACACCTTC.

V and J are TRBV10-1 and TRBJ2-5; a possible D gene is TRBD1 (5 bases). V lost 2 bases and J 5 bases, leaving 12 bases between the germline ends. Germline loops: CDR1 WNHNN, CDR2 SYGVQD (reference sequence). The CDR3 sequence is 14 residues long. DNA for the CDR3: TGCGCCAGCAGTGAGAGGGGATGGACGGAGACCCAGTACTTC. Translating it yields CASSERGWTETQYF.

The gene calls are TRBV27 and TRBJ1-2; 8 positions agree with TRBD1. Per the germline V gene, CDR1 is MNHEY and CDR2 is SMNVEV (reference sequence). CDR3 length: 16 amino acids. V was pared by 5 bases and J by 4 bases, with 12 bases of the junction left unmatched. Here the CDR3 DNA reads TGTGCCAGCAGTCCCCGGGACAGGTGGAGCGGCTATGGCTACACCTTC. Its protein is CASSPRDRWSGYGYTF.

This chain joins TRBV11-3 and TRBJ2-4, with D perhaps matching TRBD2 (5 bases). CDR1 and CDR2 (germline): SGHNT, YENEEA. V lost 3 bases to trimming and J lost 6 bases, with 6 bases between them. The CDR3 contains 12 residues. CDR3 sequence reads: CASSFRGNIQYF. DNA for the CDR3: TGTGCCAGCAGCTTTCGGGGAAACATTCAGTACTTC. Complete variable domain (other parts from reference TRBV11-3 and TRBJ2-4): EAGVVQSPRYKIIEKKQPVAFWCNPISGHNTLYWYLQNLGQGPELLIRYENEEAVDDSQLPKDRFSAERLKGVDSTLKIQPAELGDSAVYLCASSFRGNIQYFGAGTRLSVL.

CDR3 in amino acids: CASSEPWATEAFF. The DNA of the CDR3 is TGTGCCAGCAGTGAACCGTGGGCCACTGAAGCTTTCTTT. The chain joins TRBV25-1 to TRBJ1-1; D is undetermined. The V gene lost 2 bases and the J gene lost 4 bases, with 8 bases spanning the gap. Germline V gene sequence: CDR1 MGHDK, CDR2 SYGVNS. The CDR3 is made up of 13 amino acids.

This clone has a handful of counts. The V and J genes are TRBV11-2 and TRBJ1-1; possibly TRBD1 for D (5 bases). The length of the CDR3 is 15 residues. V was cut by 0 bases and J by 8 bases, with 16 bases left in between. Germline V gene sequence: CDR1 SGHAT, CDR2 FQNNGV. CDR3 sequence reads: CASSLDGGFRGEAFF. CDR3 nucleotides: TGTGCCAGCAGCTTAGATGGGGGGTTCCGCGGAGAAGCTTTCTTT.

The chain employs TRBV27 and TRBJ2-3; D possibly corresponds to TRBD2 (5 bases). From germline, CDR1 is MNHEY and CDR2 SMNVEV (reference sequence). V was cut by 5 bases and J by 7 bases, with 7 bases left in between. The CDR3 contains 11 residues. The CDR3 is CASSRGYTQYF. CDR3 bases: TGTGCCAGCAGTCGGGGTTATACGCAGTATTTT.

This rearrangement joins TRBV19 to TRBJ1-5, with D tentatively TRBD1 (6 bases). The CDR3 is 15 residues long. The germline V gene encodes CDR1 LNHDA and CDR2 SQIVND (reference sequence). Trimming left V 6 bases short and J 1 base short, with 13 bases between. In DNA, the CDR3 is TGTGCCAGTAGCCCCAACAGGGCGAGCAATCAGCCCCAGCATTTT. Its protein product is CASSPNRASNQPQHF.

The chain recombines TRBV5-5 with TRBJ1-2; the D is unclear. V was trimmed by 4 bases and J by 3 bases, leaving 28 bases between them. Germline values: CDR1 SGHKS, CDR2 YYEKEE (reference sequence). There are 19 residues in the CDR3. The CDR3 protein is CASSPWREGNALRDYGYTF. The CDR3 DNA sequence: TGTGCCAGCAGCCCCTGGAGGGAGGGAAACGCCCTTCGGGACTATGGCTACACCTTC.

The chain combines TRBV6-2 or TRBV6-3 with TRBJ2-1, with 7 positions matching TRBD1. Germline V gives CDR1 MNHEY, CDR2 SVGEGT. J was trimmed by 1 base and V by 6 bases; bases with no gene match: 9. The CDR3 sequence is 16 residues long. CDR3 DNA: TGTGCCAGCAGCCGTAACAGGGGTATGTCCTACAATGAGCAGTTCTTC. It specifies CASSRNRGMSYNEQFF.

This clone was detected only once. The chain is built from TRBV18 and TRBJ1-2; no definite D call. Germline CDR1 is KGHSH and CDR2 is LQKENI. V was clipped by 3 bases and J by 0 bases, with 11 bases between them. The CDR3 sequence is 15 residues long. The CDR3 protein is CASSPTDYPNYGYTF. For the CDR3, the DNA is TGTGCCAGCTCACCGACGGACTATCCTAACTATGGCTACACCTTC.

J is TRBJ1-5 and V is TRBV18; D perhaps matches TRBD1 (5 bases). This CDR3 spans 14 amino acids. Trimming left V 4 bases short and J 4 bases short, with 11 bases between. Germline lookup yields CDR1 KGHSH and CDR2 LQKENI. CDR3 sequence: CASSLGDSNQPQHF. The DNA for the CDR3 is TGTGCCAGCTCACTTGGGGACTCTAATCAGCCCCAGCATTTT.